The 13 T cell receptor beta chains presented below share a single source sample, sequenced in a study of glioma-infiltrating T cells after dendritic cell vaccination. Described time point: after dendritic cell vaccination, including at tumor progression/relapse. The protocol was immunoSEQ multiplex PCR, while the TCRdb copy is restricted to in-frame clones and leaves out a portion. The sample has around 10,000 clones; roughly 80% are singletons. The sample in question was blood, obtained after dendritic cell vaccination. The receptors derive from a human donor with glioblastoma.

This clone occurred once. The chain carries TRBV30 and TRBJ1-2; 7 nucleotides match TRBD1. Trimming took 2 bases from V and 3 from J; bases not matched to a gene: 3. The CDR3 spans 13 residues. Per the germline V gene, CDR1 is GTSNPN and CDR2 is SVGIG (reference sequence). CDR3 in amino acids: CAWSNRGYYGYTF. Written as DNA, the CDR3 is TGTGCCTGGAGTAACAGGGGCTACTATGGCTACACCTTC.

This chain uses TRBV9 with TRBJ1-5; 8 bases align to TRBD1. V was clipped by 0 bases and J by 9 bases; unmatched bases: 5. The CDR3 totals 14 residues. Germline loops: CDR1 SGDLS, CDR2 YYNGEE. The CDR3 nucleotides read TGTGCCAGCAGCGTAGGCAGAGGGACAGGGCCCCAGCATTTT. It translates to CASSVGRGTGPQHF.

The chain carries TRBV18 and TRBJ1-2; tentatively, D is TRBD1 (6 bases). Germline assignment: CDR1 KGHSH and CDR2 LQKENI. The V end was cut by 4 bases, the J end by 6 bases, with 15 bases between. The CDR3 length is 14 residues. The CDR3 loop reads CASSLNPTGNGYTF. Written as DNA, the CDR3 is TGTGCCAGCTCACTAAACCCCACAGGGAATGGCTACACCTTC. Complete variable domain (other parts from reference TRBV18 and TRBJ1-2): NAGVMQNPRHLVRRRGQEARLRCSPMKGHSHVYWYRQLPEEGLKFMVYLQKENIIDESGMPKERFSAEFPKEGPSILRIQQVVRGDSAAYFCASSLNPTGNGYTFGSGTRLTVV.

This clone was seen a single time. The chain joins TRBV27 to TRBJ1-6; the D gene is possibly TRBD1 (6 bases). CDR3 length: 13 residues. Looked up from germline, CDR1 is MNHEY and CDR2 is SMNVEV (reference sequence). V lost 8 bases to trimming and J lost 5 bases, with 10 bases between them. CDR3 sequence: CASASGDNSPLHF. The CDR3 nucleotides read TGTGCCAGCGCTTCAGGGGATAATTCACCCCTCCACTTT.

The chain is built from TRBV7-2 and TRBJ1-1; weak D call: TRBD1 (5 bases). Germline CDR1 is SGHTA and CDR2 is FQGNSA. V lost 2 bases to trimming and J lost 5 bases, with 12 bases between them. The CDR3 is 14 residues long. This chain's CDR3 is CASSLMGGGTEAFF. For the CDR3, the DNA is TGTGCCAGCAGCTTAATGGGGGGAGGGACTGAAGCTTTCTTT.

There are a few counts of this clone. The gene calls are TRBV4-3 and TRBJ2-3; 9 nucleotides line up with TRBD2. J lost 2 bases, V lost 0 bases, and 6 bases had no gene match. The CDR3 covers 17 residues. CDR1 is LGHNA, CDR2 YSLEER, per germline. The CDR3 bases are TGCGCCAGCAGCCAAGATCGGCGGGAGGGAAACACAGATACGCAGTATTTT. It is translated as CASSQDRREGNTDTQYF.

This clone appeared a few times. A far larger clone is one nucleotide away, so this likely arose from a read error. DNA for the CDR3: TGCGCCAGCAGTGAGTGCGCGGGACCCTCCTACGAGCAGTACTTC. The encoded protein is CASSECAGPSYEQYF. This chain links TRBV10-2 with TRBJ2-7; tentatively, D is TRBD2 (6 bases). From germline, CDR1 is WSHSY and CDR2 SAAADI. The CDR3 extends over 15 amino acids. Trimming took off 1 base at V and 0 bases at J, with 10 bases between the two ends.

V gene TRBV5-4 combines with J gene TRBJ1-6; D may be TRBD1 (5 bases). The V end lost 0 bases, the J end lost 7 bases, and 17 bases lay between the germline ends. There are 17 residues in the CDR3. Germline-derived CDR1 and CDR2 are SGHNT and YYREEE (reference sequence). The CDR3 DNA reads TGTGCCAGCAGCTTGGGGGGGGTATCAGGGACCAATTCACCCCTCCACTTT. Translated: CASSLGGVSGTNSPLHF.

The chain couples TRBV6-1 to TRBJ2-2; 7 bases are shared with TRBD2. Trimming took 4 bases from V and 6 from J; bases not matched to a gene: 14. The CDR3 is 17 amino acids. Germline-derived CDR1 and CDR2 are MNHNS and SASEGT. CDR3 DNA: TGTGCCAGCAGTGGGGATAGCGGGCGCCCTCACCCCGGGGAGCTGTTTTTT. Its translation: CASSGDSGRPHPGELFF.

This chain uses TRBV7-9 with TRBJ1-1; D may be TRBD1 (5 bases). The CDR3 spans 15 residues. Germline V gives CDR1 SEHNR, CDR2 FQNEAQ (reference sequence). The V end was cut by 2 bases, the J end by 2 bases, with 12 bases between. The CDR3 DNA follows: TGTGCCAGCAGCTTATCGAGCGGGGGAAACACTGAAGCTTTCTTT. This translates into CASSLSSGGNTEAFF.

V and J are TRBV7-2 and TRBJ2-7, with D maybe TRBD1 (5 bases). The V gene lost 1 base and the J gene lost 4 bases, with 20 bases spanning the gap. The CDR3 sequence is 17 residues long. In germline, CDR1 is SGHTA, CDR2 FQGNSA. CDR3 amino acids: CASSLVGQVGAVYEQYF. DNA for the CDR3: TGTGCCAGCAGCTTAGTAGGGCAGGTAGGGGCGGTTTACGAGCAGTACTTC.

The rearrangement joins TRBV27 to TRBJ2-4; D not resolved. Per the germline V gene, CDR1 is MNHEY and CDR2 is SMNVEV (reference sequence). CDR3 size: 14 residues. Trimming left V 5 bases short and J 2 bases short, with 10 bases between. The CDR3 sequence: CASSPQFSKNIQYF. CDR3 bases: TGTGCCAGCAGTCCACAGTTTTCCAAAAACATTCAGTACTTC.

The chain joins TRBV6-7 to TRBJ2-7, with TRBD2 matching 8 bases. TRBV6-7 is marked as an open reading frame, function uncertain. The CDR3 is made up of 14 amino acids. J lost 2 bases, V lost 4 bases, and 4 bases had no gene match. The CDR3 region has the DNA TGTGCCAGCAGTTTACGGGAGGGCCCCTACGAGCAGTACTTC. This encodes CASSLREGPYEQYF.